These T cell receptor beta chains were read from a single sample in a study of T cell responses to AZD1222 COVID-19 vaccine. Using immunoSEQ multiplex PCR, the repertoire was profiled, and TCRdb retains in-frame clones only, with some absent. There are 150,000 to 200,000 clones in the sample; approximately 91% occur only once, and roughly 0.98% lies in the top ten. Sample: peripheral blood, taken on day 0 of AZD1222 vaccination. The origin of the receptors is an adult in good health. CDR3s include the opening cysteine and the closing phenylalanine or tryptophan. The order of the fields is V gene, clone size, J gene, CDR3 protein. Clone size, where shown, is once, few, many, or a class for clones that have expanded.

V gene: TRBV28
clone size: NA
J gene: TRBJ2-7
CDR3 protein: CASSFWDRVYEQYF

V gene: TRBV28
clone size: NA
J gene: TRBJ1-4
CDR3 protein: CASSAPGQLATNEKLFF

V gene: TRBV28
clone size: NA
J gene: TRBJ2-1
CDR3 protein: CASSYPRDSIGSRSYNEQFF

V gene: TRBV19
clone size: NA
J gene: TRBJ2-1
CDR3 protein: CASSSSRDGKNEQFF

V gene: TRBV9
clone size: NA
J gene: TRBJ1-2
CDR3 protein: CASSTDRGGVRPNYGYTF

V gene: TRBV7-8
clone size: NA
J gene: TRBJ2-7
CDR3 protein: CASSFRGANEQYF

V gene: TRBV5-1
clone size: NA
J gene: TRBJ2-2
CDR3 protein: CASSFLAGGSTGELFF

V gene: TRBV6-5
clone size: NA
J gene: TRBJ1-2
CDR3 protein: CASSYSYMAVNYGYTF

V gene: TRBV30
clone size: NA
J gene: TRBJ2-3
CDR3 protein: CAWRSPHTSGNTDTQYF

V gene: TRBV15
clone size: NA
J gene: TRBJ2-5
CDR3 protein: CATSRILRTGGVETQYF

V gene: TRBV9
clone size: few
J gene: TRBJ1-2
CDR3 protein: CASSVNAGRDYYGYTF

V gene: TRBV4-2
clone size: few
J gene: TRBJ1-2
CDR3 protein: CASSRSRDGGSYGYTF

V gene: TRBV7-8
clone size: NA
J gene: TRBJ1-2
CDR3 protein: CASSLSGAGGYTF

V gene: TRBV6-5
clone size: NA
J gene: TRBJ1-1
CDR3 protein: CASSYSTGNTEAFF

V gene: TRBV7-8
clone size: NA
J gene: TRBJ1-2
CDR3 protein: CASSQTNYGYTF

V gene: TRBV6-5
clone size: NA
J gene: TRBJ2-2
CDR3 protein: CASSYGWTANTGELFF

V gene: TRBV27
clone size: NA
J gene: TRBJ2-3
CDR3 protein: CASSLSSTDTQYF

V gene: TRBV4-2
clone size: NA
J gene: TRBJ1-6
CDR3 protein: CASSRPPGTPGGSPLHF

V gene: TRBV28
clone size: NA
J gene: TRBJ1-5
CDR3 protein: CASSFISRDNQPQHF

V gene: TRBV18
clone size: NA
J gene: TRBJ2-3
CDR3 protein: CASSPPPGSTDTQYF

V gene: TRBV11-2
clone size: NA
J gene: TRBJ2-2
CDR3 protein: CASSPRWTYGAGELFF

V gene: TRBV7-2
clone size: NA
J gene: TRBJ2-1
CDR3 protein: CASSLAWASGSSYNEQFF

V gene: TRBV7-9
clone size: NA
J gene: TRBJ1-2
CDR3 protein: CASSLAGGADYGYTF

V gene: TRBV11-3
clone size: NA
J gene: TRBJ1-1
CDR3 protein: CASSSDSNTEAFF